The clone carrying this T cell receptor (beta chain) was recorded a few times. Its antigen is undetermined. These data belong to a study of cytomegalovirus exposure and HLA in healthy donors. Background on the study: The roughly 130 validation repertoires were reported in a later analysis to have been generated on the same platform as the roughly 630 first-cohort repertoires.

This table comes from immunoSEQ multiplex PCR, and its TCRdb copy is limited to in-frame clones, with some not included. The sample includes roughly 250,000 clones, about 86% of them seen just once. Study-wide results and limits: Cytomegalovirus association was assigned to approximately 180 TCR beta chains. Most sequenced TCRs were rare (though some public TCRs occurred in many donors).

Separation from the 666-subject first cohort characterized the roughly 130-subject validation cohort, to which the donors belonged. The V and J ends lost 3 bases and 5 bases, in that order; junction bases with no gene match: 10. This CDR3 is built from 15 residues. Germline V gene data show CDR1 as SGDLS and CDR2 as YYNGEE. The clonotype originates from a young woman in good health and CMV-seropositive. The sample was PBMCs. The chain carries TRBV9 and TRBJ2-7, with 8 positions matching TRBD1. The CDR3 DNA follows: TGTGCCAGCAGCGCCCGACAAATGACAGGGGACGAGCAGTACTTC. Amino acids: CASSARQMTGDEQYF.